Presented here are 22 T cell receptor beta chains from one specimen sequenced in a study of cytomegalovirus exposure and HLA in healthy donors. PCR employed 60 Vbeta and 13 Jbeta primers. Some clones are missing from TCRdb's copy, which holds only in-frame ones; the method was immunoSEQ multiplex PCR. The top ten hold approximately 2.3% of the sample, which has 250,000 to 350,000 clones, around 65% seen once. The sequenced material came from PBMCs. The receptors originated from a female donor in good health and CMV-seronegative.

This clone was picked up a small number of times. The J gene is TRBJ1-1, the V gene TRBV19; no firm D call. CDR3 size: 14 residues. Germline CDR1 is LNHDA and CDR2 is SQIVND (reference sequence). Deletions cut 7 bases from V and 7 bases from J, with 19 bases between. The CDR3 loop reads CASKITYSRSEAFF. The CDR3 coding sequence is TGTGCCAGTAAAATAACCTATTCCCGAAGTGAAGCTTTCTTT. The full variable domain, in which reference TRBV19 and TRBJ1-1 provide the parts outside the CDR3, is DGGITQSPKYLFRKEGQNVTLSCEQNLNHDAMYWYRQDPGQGLRLIYYSQIVNDFQKGDIAEGYSVSREKKESFPLTVTSAQKNPTAFYLCASKITYSRSEAFFGQGTRLTVV.

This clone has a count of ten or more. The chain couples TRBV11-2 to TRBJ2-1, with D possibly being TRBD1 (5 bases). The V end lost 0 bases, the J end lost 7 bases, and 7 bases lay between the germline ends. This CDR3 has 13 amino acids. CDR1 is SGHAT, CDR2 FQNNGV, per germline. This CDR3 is CASSLDAGNEQFF. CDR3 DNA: TGTGCCAGCAGCTTAGATGCAGGGAATGAGCAGTTCTTC.

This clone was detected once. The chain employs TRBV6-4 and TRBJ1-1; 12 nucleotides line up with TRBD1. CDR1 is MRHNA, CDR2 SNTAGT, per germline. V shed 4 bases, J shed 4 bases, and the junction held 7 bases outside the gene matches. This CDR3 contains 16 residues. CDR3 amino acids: CASSASGTGGGTEAFF. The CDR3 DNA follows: TGTGCCAGCAGTGCCTCCGGGACAGGGGGCGGCACTGAAGCTTTCTTT.

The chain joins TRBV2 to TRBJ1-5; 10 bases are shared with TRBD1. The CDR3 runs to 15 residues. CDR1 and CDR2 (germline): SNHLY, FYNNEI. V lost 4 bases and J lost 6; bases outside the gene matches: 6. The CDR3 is CASSATGGSGQPQHF. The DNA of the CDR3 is TGTGCCAGCAGTGCGACAGGGGGCAGTGGTCAGCCCCAGCATTTT.

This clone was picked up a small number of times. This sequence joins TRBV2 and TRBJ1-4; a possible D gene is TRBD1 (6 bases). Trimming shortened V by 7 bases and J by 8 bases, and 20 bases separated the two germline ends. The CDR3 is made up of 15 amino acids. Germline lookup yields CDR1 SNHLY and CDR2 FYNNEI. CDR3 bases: TGTGCCAGCATAGAGCTACGGACAGAATCAGAAAAACTGTTTTTT. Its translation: CASIELRTESEKLFF.

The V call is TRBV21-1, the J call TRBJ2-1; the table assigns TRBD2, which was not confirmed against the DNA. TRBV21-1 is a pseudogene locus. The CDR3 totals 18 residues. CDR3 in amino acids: CASSKDKREGRLPAEQFF. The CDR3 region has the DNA TGTGCCAGCAGCAAAGATAAGCGGGAGGGCCGCTTACCGGCTGAGCAGTTCTTC.

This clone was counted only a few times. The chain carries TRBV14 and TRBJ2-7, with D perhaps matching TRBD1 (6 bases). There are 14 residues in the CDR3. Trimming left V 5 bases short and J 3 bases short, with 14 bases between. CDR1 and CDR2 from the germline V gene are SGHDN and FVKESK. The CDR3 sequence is CASSLMGARYEQYF. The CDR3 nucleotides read TGTGCCAGCAGCTTAATGGGGGCGCGCTACGAGCAGTACTTC.

CDR3 sequence: CASSGTSGSNYNEQFF. Written as DNA, the CDR3 is TGCGCCAGCAGCGGGACTAGCGGGAGTAATTACAATGAGCAGTTCTTC. The genes are TRBV10-1 and TRBJ2-1; 14 nucleotides match TRBD2. This CDR3 spans 16 amino acids. Germline trimming cut 6 bases from V and 4 bases from J; bases unmatched to any gene: 5. The germline V gene has CDR1 WNHNN and CDR2 SYGVQD (reference sequence).

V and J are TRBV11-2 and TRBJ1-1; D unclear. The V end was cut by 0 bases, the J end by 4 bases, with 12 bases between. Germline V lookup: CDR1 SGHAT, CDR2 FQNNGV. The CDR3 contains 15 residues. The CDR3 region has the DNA TGTGCCAGCAGCTTAGATTCCCGCGCGGTCACTGAAGCTTTCTTT. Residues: CASSLDSRAVTEAFF.

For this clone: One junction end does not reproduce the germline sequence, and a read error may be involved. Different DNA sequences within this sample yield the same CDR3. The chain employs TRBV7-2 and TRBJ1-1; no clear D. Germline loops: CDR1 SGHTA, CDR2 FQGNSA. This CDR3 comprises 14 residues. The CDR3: CASSLEALNTEAFF. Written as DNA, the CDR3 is TGCGCCAGCAGCTTAGAAGCGTTGAACACTGAAGCTTTCTTT.

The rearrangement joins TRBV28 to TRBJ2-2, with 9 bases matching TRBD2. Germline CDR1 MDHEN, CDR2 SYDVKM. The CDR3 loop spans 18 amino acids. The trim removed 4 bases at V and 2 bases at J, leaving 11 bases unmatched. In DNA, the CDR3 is TGTGCCAGCAGTTCCTTTAGCGGGAGCGAGTCAAACACCGGGGAGCTGTTTTTT. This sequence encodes CASSSFSGSESNTGELFF.

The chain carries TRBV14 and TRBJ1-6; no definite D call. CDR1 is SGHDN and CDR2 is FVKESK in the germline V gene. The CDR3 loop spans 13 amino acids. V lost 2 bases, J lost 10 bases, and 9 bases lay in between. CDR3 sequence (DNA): TGTGCCAGCAGCCAAATCGGGAGGTCACCCCTCCACTTT. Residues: CASSQIGRSPLHF.

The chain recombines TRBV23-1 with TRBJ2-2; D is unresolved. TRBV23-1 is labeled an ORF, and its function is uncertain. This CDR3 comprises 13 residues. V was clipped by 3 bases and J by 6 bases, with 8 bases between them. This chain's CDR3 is CASSQMSPGELFF. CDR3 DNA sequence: TGCGCCAGCAGTCAGATGAGTCCCGGGGAGCTGTTTTTT.

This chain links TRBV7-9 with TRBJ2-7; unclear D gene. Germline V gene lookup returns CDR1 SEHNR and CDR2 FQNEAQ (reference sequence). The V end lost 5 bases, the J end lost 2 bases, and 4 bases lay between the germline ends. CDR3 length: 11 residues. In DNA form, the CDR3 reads TGTGCCAGCAGCGCTACCTACGAGCAGTACTTC. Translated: CASSATYEQYF.

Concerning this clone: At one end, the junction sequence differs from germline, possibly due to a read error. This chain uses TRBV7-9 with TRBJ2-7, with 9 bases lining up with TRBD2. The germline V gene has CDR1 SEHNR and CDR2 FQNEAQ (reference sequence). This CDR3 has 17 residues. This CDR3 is CSSSSRLSGSRIYEQYF. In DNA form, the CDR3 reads TGTTCCAGCAGCTCTCGGCTTAGCGGGAGCCGAATCTACGAGCAGTACTTC.

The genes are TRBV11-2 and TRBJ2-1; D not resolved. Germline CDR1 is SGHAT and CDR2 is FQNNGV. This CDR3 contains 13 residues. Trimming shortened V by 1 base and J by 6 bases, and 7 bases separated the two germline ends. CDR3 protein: CASSLGLSNEQFF. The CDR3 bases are TGTGCCAGCAGCTTAGGACTTTCCAATGAGCAGTTCTTC.

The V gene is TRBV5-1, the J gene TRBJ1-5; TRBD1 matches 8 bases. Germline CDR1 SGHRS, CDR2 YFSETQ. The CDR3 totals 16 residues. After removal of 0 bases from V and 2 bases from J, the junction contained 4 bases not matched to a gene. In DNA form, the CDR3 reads TGCGCCAGCAGCTTGGCCCCGACAGGGGGCAATCAGCCCCAGCATTTT. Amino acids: CASSLAPTGGNQPQHF.

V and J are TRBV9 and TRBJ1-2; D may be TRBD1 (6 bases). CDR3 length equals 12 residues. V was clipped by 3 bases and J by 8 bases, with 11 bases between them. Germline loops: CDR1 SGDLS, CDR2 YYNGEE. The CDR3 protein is CASSGYRDGYTF. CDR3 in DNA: TGTGCCAGCAGCGGATACAGGGACGGCTACACCTTC.

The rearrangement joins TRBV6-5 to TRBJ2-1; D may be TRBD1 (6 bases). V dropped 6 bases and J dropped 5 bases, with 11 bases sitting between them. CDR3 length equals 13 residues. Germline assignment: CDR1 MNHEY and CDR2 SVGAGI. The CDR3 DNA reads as TGTGCCAGCAGCCGAACAGGGCACAATGAGCAGTTCTTC. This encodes CASSRTGHNEQFF.

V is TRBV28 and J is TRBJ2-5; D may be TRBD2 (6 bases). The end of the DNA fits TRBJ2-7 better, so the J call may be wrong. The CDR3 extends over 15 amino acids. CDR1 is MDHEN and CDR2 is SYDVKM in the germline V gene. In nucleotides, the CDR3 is TGTGCCAGCAGTGGGGCGGGGCAGACCTCCTACGAGCAGTACTTC. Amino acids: CASSGAGQTSYEQYF.

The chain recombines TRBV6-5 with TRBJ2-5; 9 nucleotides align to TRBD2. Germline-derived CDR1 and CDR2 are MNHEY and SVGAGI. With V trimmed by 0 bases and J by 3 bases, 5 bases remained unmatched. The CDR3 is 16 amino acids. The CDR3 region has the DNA TGTGCCAGCAGTTACTCTGTTCTAGCGGGAAAAGAGACCCAGTACTTC. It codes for CASSYSVLAGKETQYF.

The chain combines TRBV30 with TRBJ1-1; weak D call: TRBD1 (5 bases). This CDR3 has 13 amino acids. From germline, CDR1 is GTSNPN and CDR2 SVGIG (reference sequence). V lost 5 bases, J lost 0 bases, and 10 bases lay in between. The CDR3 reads CAWARGMNTEAFF. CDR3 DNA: TGTGCCTGGGCTAGGGGCATGAACACTGAAGCTTTCTTT.